The sequence of this T cell receptor (beta chain) was determined in a study of early T cells in non-severe SARS-CoV-2 infection (dated by TCRdb to about 2021). With respect to the entire study: Because TCR sequencing was done on bulk RNA from unsorted whole blood, the alpha and beta chains could not be paired. The research as a whole found: VDJdb matching was skewed toward anti-spike CD8 responses, so virus-specific expansions were likely underestimated and private and CD4 specificities were missed.

A case-control design nested within a healthcare worker cohort in London, UK, was used, with weekly nasopharyngeal swab PCR tests and blood sampling performed. Healthcare workers were recruited during the week of the UK lockdown, between 23 and 31 March 2020, and followed weekly for up to 16 weeks. The method behind the library was 5' RACE. The listed sequencing device is NextSeq 500. The TCR library protocol attached unique molecular identifiers to individual cDNA molecules to correct for sequencing error and PCR bias. Sequencing covered both TCR alpha and beta chains, and within each sample the abundances of alpha and beta sequences were tightly co-correlated. From the authors' description of their analysis: Decombinator V4 was used to annotate the V gene, J gene and CDR3 of the TCR sequences. Expanded TCRs were defined as changing significantly between any two time points under a Poisson model with p below 0.0001. TCR abundances were normalised to the total number of TCRs sequenced in each sample and reported as counts per million. MAIT TCRs were defined by TRAV1-2 paired with TRAJ12, TRAJ20 or TRAJ33, and iNKT TCRs by TRAV10 paired with TRAJ18. VDJdb, accessed 1 November 2021, was searched for CMV, EBV and SARS-CoV-2 annotated TCRs, with TCRs annotated for multiple antigens excluded. TCRdb reworked the public reads: Q25 trimming with fastp, MiXCR clone assembly, productive beta chains retained. Entries are consolidated by CDR3 protein sequence, retaining the most common genes and DNA. The V and J calls, along with clone size, are taken from TCRdb and not from the paper's own processing. Present in this sample are roughly 50,000 distinct CDR3 sequences, around 7.5% of which were seen just once. The top ten hold about a tenth of the sample.

This clonotype was counted many times. Its antigen has not been determined. Per-base quality was not reported, and no clone a single base away is much larger than it. At the junction V is shortened by 7 bases and J by 7 bases, with 11 bases in between. The CDR3, cysteine through phenylalanine, is 11 amino acids long. Only the CDR3 portion is preserved as DNA: 33 bases, with reading frame beginning at the first base. According to the germline V gene (reference sequence), CDR1 reads DFQATT and CDR2 reads SNEGSKA. The sequence was collected from an adult who was a healthcare worker with PCR-confirmed SARS-CoV-2 infection or an uninfected control (not recorded which). The sample consisted of whole blood. The chain joins TRBV20-1 to TRBJ2-1; a weak D assignment points to TRBD2 (5 bases agree). CDR3 sequence: CSGTVSNEQFF. The base sequence is TGCAGTGGGACTGTCTCGAATGAGCAGTTCTTC.